This passage covers 10 T cell receptor beta chains from one sample sequenced in a study of spatial heterogeneity in lung cancer. Time point noted: sample taken at primary tumor resection. From the 5' RACE reads, TCRdb called clonotypes with MiXCR, one entry per CDR3 protein. The sample includes approximately 25,000 distinct CDR3 sequences, 8.8% of them seen just once. Their cognate antigens are unknown. Findings of the study overall: It was found that expanded intratumoral alpha and beta TCR counts tracked tumor mutation counts.

Sequenced here: lung tumor tissue, sampled at surgery. The receptors were sampled from a male donor with early-stage non-small cell lung cancer.

This clonotype was seen ten or more times. This chain links TRBV7-9 with TRBJ2-7; D call uncertain. Germline CDR1 and CDR2: SEHNR and FQNEAQ (reference sequence). This CDR3 region has 14 residues. The V gene lost 3 bases and the J gene lost 1 base, with 10 bases spanning the gap. Here the CDR3 reads CASSFVGRSYEQYF. The DNA of the CDR3 is TGTGCCAGCAGCTTCGTGGGAAGATCCTACGAGCAGTACTTC.

The V gene is TRBV5-5, the J gene TRBJ2-1, with 7 bases that match TRBD2. V lost 2 bases to trimming and J lost 8 bases; unmatched junction nucleotides: 10. Germline values: CDR1 SGHKS, CDR2 YYEKEE (reference sequence). The length of the CDR3 is 15 residues. DNA of the CDR3: TGTGCCAGCAGCTTCGGCCCCAGCGGGAACTATGAGCAGTTCTTC. Residues: CASSFGPSGNYEQFF.

This clonotype was seen at least ten times. V is TRBV5-1 and J is TRBJ2-5; 8 bases match TRBD2. Germline V lookup: CDR1 SGHRS, CDR2 YFSETQ. The CDR3 is 14 residues long. The junction had 4 bases not matched to a gene; V was cut back by 4 bases and J by 2 bases. DNA of the CDR3: TGCGCCAGCAGCCGTAGCGGGAATCAAGAGACCCAGTACTTC. Protein sequence: CASSRSGNQETQYF.

This clonotype appeared many times. The V and J genes are TRBV5-6 and TRBJ2-5; perhaps TRBD2 as D (6 bases). V was clipped by 0 bases and J by 5 bases, with 14 bases between them. The germline gives CDR1 SGHDT, CDR2 YYEEEE. The CDR3 covers 15 residues. The CDR3 protein is CASSLAPLASETQYF. The CDR3, as DNA: TGTGCCAGCAGCTTGGCCCCACTAGCTTCGGAGACCCAGTACTTC.

This chain connects TRBV20-1 to TRBJ1-2, with D uncertain. The CDR3 covers 13 residues. Trimming took off 6 bases at V and 4 bases at J, with 15 bases between the two ends. Germline V gene data show CDR1 as DFQATT and CDR2 as SNEGSKA (reference sequence). The CDR3 DNA sequence: TGCAGTGCCCCCAATGAGGGCGGCTATGGCTACACCTTC. Encoded protein: CSAPNEGGYGYTF.

With regard to this clonotype: Compared with germline, one end of the junction differs, possibly owing to a read error. This rearrangement joins TRBV7-2 to TRBJ2-3, with 11 positions matching TRBD2. Per the germline V gene, CDR1 is SGHTA and CDR2 is FQGNSA. The CDR3 is made up of 17 amino acids. CDR3 DNA sequence: TGTGCCAGCAGCGTAGCGGGGGGGCCAGGTAGCACAGATACGCAGTATTTT. Translated: CASSVAGGPGSTDTQYF.

By its share, this clonotype is medium-sized (0.01 to 0.1%). This chain connects TRBV28 to TRBJ1-2; no definite D call. The length of the CDR3 is 13 residues. Germline lookup yields CDR1 MDHEN and CDR2 SYDVKM. In nucleotides, the CDR3 is TGTGCAGCGGGCAGGCTAGCTAACTATGGCTACACCTTC. Encoded protein: CAAGRLANYGYTF.

The V and J genes are TRBV7-2 and TRBJ2-3; D is possibly TRBD1 or TRBD2 (5 bases each). V dropped 5 bases and J dropped 4 bases, with 10 bases sitting between them. This CDR3 contains 13 residues. CDR1 and CDR2 (germline): SGHTA, FQGNSA. The chain's CDR3 is CASSPGAPDTQYF. The CDR3 bases are TGTGCCAGCAGCCCCGGGGCCCCAGATACGCAGTATTTT.

The chain combines TRBV28 with TRBJ2-5, with D possibly TRBD2 on 6 matching bases. The V gene's germline CDR1 is MDHEN and CDR2 SYDVKM. The CDR3 covers 15 residues. Trimming shortened V by 6 bases and J by 0 bases, and 14 bases separated the two germline ends. The CDR3 DNA reads TGTGCCAGCAGGTCTGGCCGGGACTACCAAGAGACCCAGTACTTC. This codes for CASRSGRDYQETQYF. Complete variable domain (other parts from reference TRBV28 and TRBJ2-5): DVKVTQSSRYLVKRTGEKVFLECVQDMDHENMFWYRQDPGLGLRLIYFSYDVKMKEKGDIPEGYSVSREKKERFSLILESASTNQTSMYLCASRSGRDYQETQYFGPGTRLLVL.

This clonotype was counted many times. The rearrangement uses TRBV28 and TRBJ2-5, with D perhaps assigned TRBD1 or TRBD2 (6 bases each). The germline CDR1 and CDR2 sequences are MDHEN and SYDVKM. The CDR3 extends over 13 amino acids. V was pared by 8 bases and J by 4 bases, with 14 bases between. In DNA form, the CDR3 reads TGTGCCAGCCGGACGGGGGCCGCAGAGACCCAGTACTTC. Residues: CASRTGAAETQYF.